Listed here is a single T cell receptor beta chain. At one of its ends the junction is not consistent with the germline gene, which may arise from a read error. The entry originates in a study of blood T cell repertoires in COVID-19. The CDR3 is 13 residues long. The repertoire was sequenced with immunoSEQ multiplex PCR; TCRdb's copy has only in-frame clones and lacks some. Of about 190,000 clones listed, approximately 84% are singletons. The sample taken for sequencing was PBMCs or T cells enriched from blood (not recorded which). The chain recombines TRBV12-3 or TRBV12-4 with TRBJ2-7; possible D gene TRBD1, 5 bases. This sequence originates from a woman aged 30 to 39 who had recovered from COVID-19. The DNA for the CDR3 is TGTGCCAGCAGTTTAGCTGGGGCTAGTTCATCCTCCTTC. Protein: CASSLAGASSSSF.